This paragraph reports one TCR beta chain. The clone's antigen remains unknown. Per-base quality was not reported, and no clone a single base away is much larger than it. This specimen belongs to a study of multiple sclerosis patients with progressive multifocal leukoencephalopathy (dated by TCRdb to the late 2010s). In the study overall: The study examined peripheral T and B cells of MS patients who developed PML (4 under natalizumab, 1 after alemtuzumab) and treated patients who did not. Longitudinal follow-up was performed in two natalizumab-treated patients who later developed PML, from before therapy through 6 and 12 months to PML onset. The goal was to find JC virus-specific or public T-cell expansions that arose at the time of PML onset. Broader findings and caveats from the paper: TRB clones with frequency above 0.5% were observed only in PML patients, but the clones expanded at PML onset were found to be already present before and during natalizumab therapy. In most PML patients, lower normalized Shannon entropy suggested less diverse TRB repertoires, while the natalizumab-treated controls had values close to 1. When PML developed, no shared TRBV or TRBJ gene usage and no preferred TRBV-TRBJ pairings were found. Analysis was limited to peripheral blood, even though cerebrospinal fluid or brain lymphocytes might be more informative for natalizumab-associated PML. Because of the small, descriptive cohort, whether findings reflect JC virus infection or general immunocompromise remained unclear.

V is cut back by 5 bases and J by 6 bases, with 4 bases in the junction unmatched. The CDR3 runs 13 amino acids, cysteine and phenylalanine included. Just CDR3 DNA is preserved here, 39 bases in frame from base 1. Looking up the germline V gene yields CDR1 KGHSH and CDR2 LQKENI. Preparation of the library involved the immunoSEQ multiplex PCR assay. To estimate template counts and remove amplification bias, each PCR was spiked with synthetic inline TR CDR3 controls covering all V-J pairings. Reads went through processing to reduce amplification and sequencing bias, and quantification was done against synthetic TR CDR3 analogs. As for the original processing: In ImmunoSEQ Analyzer, raw data were processed so that out-of-frame sequences and CDR3s with stop codons were removed, with gene names following IMGT nomenclature. Normalized Shannon entropy, defined as 1 minus Pielou's evenness, served as the summary measure of repertoire diversity. Only TRB sequences sharing the V gene, the J gene and the CDR3 were counted as identical. Public PML clonotypes were defined as CDR3s shared by two or more PML-onset samples but absent from earlier samples, from controls, and from public databases. Skylign with the observed count method was used to analyze CDR3 amino acid composition at each position. The table comes from immuneACCESS by way of TCRdb, which keeps in-frame sequences with V and J called. Part of the clones is missing from these tables; in studies checked, under half for an unresolved V gene and the rest for unknown reasons. V, J and clone size reflect that table, while D and trimming were determined from the DNA. Within this sample are 25,000 to 30,000 clones, with roughly 91% of them counted one time only. Less than 1.6% of the sample is in the top ten clones.

What the time point label conveys for this sample: five to six months of natalizumab therapy. This specimen's treatment or condition label, interpreted: on natalizumab therapy at sampling. Interferon beta had previously been received by all listed patients, and all PML patients were female. Blood samples at T1 and T2 were obtained at 6 and 12 months of natalizumab therapy, respectively. Ficoll-Hypaque density gradient centrifugation was used to isolate peripheral blood mononuclear cells. This TCR was sampled from a human donor with multiple sclerosis. The V and J segments used are TRBV18 and TRBJ2-1; 7 central nucleotides agree with TRBD1. Sequences were derived from PBMCs, sampled from a patient treated with natalizumab. The CDR3 corresponds to CASSTDRINEQFF. The sequenced DNA is TGTGCCAGCTCAACGGACAGGATCAATGAGCAGTTCTTC. With the rest looked up from the reference TRBV18 and TRBJ2-1 genes rather than sequenced, the full variable domain is NAGVMQNPRHLVRRRGQEARLRCSPMKGHSHVYWYRQLPEEGLKFMVYLQKENIIDESGMPKERFSAEFPKEGPSILRIQQVVRGDSAAYFCASSTDRINEQFFGPGTRLTVL.